This T cell receptor (beta chain) is drawn from a study of blood T cell repertoires in COVID-19. Across the study: COVID-19 samples collected from the United States, Italy and Spain covered acute and convalescent phases.

TCRdb's table, derived via immunoSEQ multiplex PCR, lists solely in-frame clones and lacks some. Of more than 150,000 clones in the sample, around 79% were seen once. With 2 bases removed from V and 8 bases from J, the gap between germline ends came to 19 bases. This CDR3 region has 15 residues. Germline lookup yields CDR1 SGHRS and CDR2 YFSETQ. This clone was seen a handful of times. Input material: peripheral blood. This sequence was found in a man aged 45-65 years who had recovered from COVID-19. The chain is built from TRBV5-1 and TRBJ1-2; D not certain. The CDR3 region has the DNA TGCGCCAGCAGCTTTGACCCTGCATCCGACTTAGGCTACACCTTC. Protein: CASSFDPASDLGYTF.